This TCR beta chain was observed in a study of CD8 T cells in ankylosing spondylitis. Of note for this clonotype: The antigen remains unidentified.

Study-wide results and caveats: Some motif variants had been reported before (in reactive arthritis synovial fluid and blood). In ankylosing spondylitis patients, matched synovial fluid reportedly showed significant enrichment of disease-linked clones. What seemed typical of ankylosing spondylitis blood was a TCR beta motif built from several highly homologous variants. Disease-linked clones had a CD8+ phenotype and relatively low frequency in peripheral blood.

Libraries for TCR beta were made by quantitative 5'-RACE with molecular barcodes. MiXCR, run by TCRdb on the 5' RACE reads, gives a single entry per CDR3 protein. Of 390,000 or so distinct CDR3 sequences listed, about a fifth were seen once; the top ten hold 16%. Trimming removed 2 bases at V and 1 base at J, with 10 bases between. Looked up from germline, CDR1 is SGHAT and CDR2 is FQNNGV. CDR3 length: 15 amino acids. The sequenced material came from blood, either unsorted or a sorted T cell fraction (not recorded which). This sequence joins TRBV11-2 and TRBJ2-3; D gene ambiguous. This receptor was obtained from a male donor with ankylosing spondylitis. DNA of the CDR3: TGTGCCAGCAGCTTAAACCGGTGGGGCACAGATACGCAGTATTTT. Amino acids: CASSLNRWGTDTQYF.